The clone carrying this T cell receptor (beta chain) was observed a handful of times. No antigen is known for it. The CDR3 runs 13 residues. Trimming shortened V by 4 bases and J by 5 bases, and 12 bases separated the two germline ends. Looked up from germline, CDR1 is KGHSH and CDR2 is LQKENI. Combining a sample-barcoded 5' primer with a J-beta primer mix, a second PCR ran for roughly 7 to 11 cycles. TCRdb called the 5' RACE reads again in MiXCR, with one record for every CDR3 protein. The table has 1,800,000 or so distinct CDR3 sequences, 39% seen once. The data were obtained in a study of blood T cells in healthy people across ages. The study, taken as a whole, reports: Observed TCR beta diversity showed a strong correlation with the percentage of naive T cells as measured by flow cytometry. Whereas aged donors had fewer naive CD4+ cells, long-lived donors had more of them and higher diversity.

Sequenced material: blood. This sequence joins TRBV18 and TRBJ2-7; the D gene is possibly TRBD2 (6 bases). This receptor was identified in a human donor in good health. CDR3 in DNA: TGTGCCAGCTCACGGGAGGCACGCCACGAGCAGTACTTC. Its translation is CASSREARHEQYF. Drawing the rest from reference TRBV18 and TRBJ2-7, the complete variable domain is NAGVMQNPRHLVRRRGQEARLRCSPMKGHSHVYWYRQLPEEGLKFMVYLQKENIIDESGMPKERFSAEFPKEGPSILRIQQVVRGDSAAYFCASSREARHEQYFGPGTRLTVT.